This TCR beta chain came from a study of human T cells and chemical hapten exposure. Findings of the study overall: Patch test scores rose with PT1 expanded TCR counts, a positive correlation.

This clonotype has only a few counts. What it binds is not known. Time point described: patch test 1, 2 weeks after DPC sensitization. Treatment defined: therapeutic diphenylcyclopropenone sensitization with weekly scalp DPC. Drawing of blood took place ahead of applying each patch test. TCRdb reprocessed the RACE reads via MiXCR and lists one record per CDR3 protein. The sample shows around 380,000 distinct CDR3 sequences, roughly 4.8% of them seen only once. This CDR3 comprises 15 residues. The V and J ends lost 2 bases and 0 bases respectively, with 5 bases between them. Germline loops: CDR1 MGHRA, CDR2 YSYEKL.

The input for sequencing was whole blood, taken in connection with sensitization to the hapten diphenylcyclopropenone (DPC). V usage is TRBV4-1 and J usage is TRBJ2-6, with D unclear. This receptor was identified in a woman aged 45-60 years with alopecia areata. Some clones in this sample may be carry-over from other donors' samples. CDR3 sequence: CASSQLSSGANVLTF. Written as DNA, the CDR3 is TGCGCCAGCAGCCAACTGTCCTCTGGGGCCAACGTCCTGACTTTC.